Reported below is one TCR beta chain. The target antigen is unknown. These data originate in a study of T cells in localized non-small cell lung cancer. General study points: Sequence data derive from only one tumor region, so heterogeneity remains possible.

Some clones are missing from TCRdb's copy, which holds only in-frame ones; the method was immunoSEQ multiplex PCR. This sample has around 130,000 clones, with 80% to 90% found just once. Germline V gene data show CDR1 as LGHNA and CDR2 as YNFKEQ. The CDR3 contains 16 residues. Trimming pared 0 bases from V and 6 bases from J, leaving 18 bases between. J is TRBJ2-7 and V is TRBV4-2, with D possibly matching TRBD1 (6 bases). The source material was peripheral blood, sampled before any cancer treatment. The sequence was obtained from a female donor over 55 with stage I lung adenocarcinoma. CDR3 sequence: CASSQEGTGLYGEQYF. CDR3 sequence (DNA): TGTGCCAGCAGCCAAGAAGGAACAGGGTTGTATGGCGAGCAGTACTTC.